The sequence of this T cell receptor (beta chain) was determined in a study of T cell repertoires in aging, cancer and after chemotherapy (dated by TCRdb to 2018 to 2020). Describing the broader study: Donors spanned six age groups from 30 or younger to 70 or older, with at least three individuals per group. In the hematological group, the paired samples taken before and after chemotherapy came from chronic lymphocytic leukemia patients who were treated with regimens based on fludarabine or bendamustine. The complete dataset included about 8.8 million TCR reads. Peripheral blood TCR beta repertoires from healthy donors and cancer patients were profiled to examine immunoaging and T cell reconstitution after chemotherapy. The cohort comprised 200 to 250 cancer patients, roughly 94 with hematological and 110 to 130 with solid cancers, plus 95 healthy donors as a reference group.

Rearranged TRB sequences spanning V, D and J segments were amplified in a multiplex touch-down PCR with a mixed TRB-A/B primer pool. Illumina adapters and sample indices were added to the amplicons in two consecutive PCR reactions performed with Phusion HS II polymerase. Amplicons were gel-purified using the NucleoSpin Gel and PCR Clean-up kit and were subsequently checked with Qubit and an Agilent 2100 Bioanalyzer. Sequencing of the libraries was done on an Illumina MiSeq with paired-end, single-indexed 600-cycle runs. The original pipeline was this. MiXCR versions 2.12 and 3.0.5 were used to process the TRB sequences. Each unique CDR3 nucleotide sequence was counted as one clone, and only productive sequences with at least two reads were retained. Repertoire metrics included Shannon diversity, evenness, clonality (one minus evenness), and alpha-parameterized diversity profiles from alpha 0 to 5. Generation probabilities of clones in paired pre- and post-chemotherapy samples were computed with the IGoR algorithm. Starting from the raw public reads, TCRdb applied fastp trimming at Q25, assembled clones with MiXCR and retained in-frame beta chains. Duplicate CDR3 protein sequences are folded into a single record with the most common DNA and genes. V and J calls and clone size were set by TCRdb, not the authors. Counted in this sample were about 9,000 distinct CDR3 sequences; less than 25% of them appeared once. The ten largest clones take up roughly 13% of the sample.

TCR beta rearrangements were amplified from genomic DNA extracted from peripheral blood rather than from sorted cells or RNA. This clonotype is labeled medium-sized (0.01 to 0.1%). The antigen this receptor binds is unknown. Base-call qualities are not available, and no considerably larger clone is one nucleotide away. Paper-wide results and their limitations: In healthy donors, the decline in TCR diversity with age was mainly explained by loss of richness, whereas in cancer patients loss of evenness was also found to contribute. An increase in median generation probability over the chemotherapy interval was observed in both cancer cohorts, suggesting that the repertoire was reconstituted through rebound thymic output. Compared with age-matched healthy donors, untreated patients with hematological or solid cancers had significantly lower TCR diversity and higher clonality in blood. It was noted by the authors that conclusions about immunological memory after chemotherapy cannot be drawn from the repertoire data. Hematological cancer patients had lymphoid organ infiltration, which may itself impair thymic emigration or peripheral T cell expansion.

CDR1 is given as LNHDA and CDR2 as SQIVND, both from the germline V gene (reference sequence). V is pared back by 5 bases and J by 3 bases, with 11 bases lying between the germline termini. The CDR3 spans 14 residues, from the cysteine through the phenylalanine. The sequence is cut down to CDR3 DNA, 42 bases in frame from base 1. The sample was blood. The chain is made from TRBV19 and TRBJ1-3; the best D guess is TRBD1, with 5 bases matching. This sequence originates from a human donor with a blood cancer. The donor label of this sample is uncertain. The CDR3 in this case is CASSAGLSGNTIYF. The sequence in DNA is TGTGCCAGTAGTGCGGGGCTGAGTGGAAACACCATATATTTT.